This T cell receptor (beta chain) was recovered during a study of radiation and T cells in renal cell carcinoma (dated by TCRdb to about 2020). In terms of the full investigation: TCR beta sequencing covered fewer than 60 samples in total, comprising around 26 tumors and around 27 peripheral blood samples. The last blood draw happened 4 weeks after radiation, timed to coincide with nephrectomy. In the approximately 53 samples combined, some 4,100,000 unique CDR3 nucleotide sequences were found, encoding 2,658,974 unique CDR3 amino acid sequences.

This specimen's time point label, per the study, means: blood 4 weeks post-SBRT, at nephrectomy. The sample's treatment or condition label, decoded: 15 Gy SBRT to primary tumor, nephrectomy 4 weeks later. The samples were obtained from a clinical trial, where primary renal cell carcinomas were treated with 15 Gy stereotactic body radiation therapy and then removed by nephrectomy 4 weeks afterward. To track tumor-enriched clonotypes, serial peripheral blood was sampled from radiation-treated patients at baseline and at 2 weeks and 4 weeks after SBRT. Every patient's renal cell carcinoma showed clear cell pathology. The QIAamp DNA Blood Mini Kit (Qiagen) was used to prepare genomic DNA for TCR sequencing. The analyses included just those samples that passed every quality control check. Turning to this clone: Its antigen target is currently unknown. No base-level quality is on record; no much larger clone is a single base apart.

TCR beta libraries were generated from genomic DNA with the immunoSEQ kit, following the manufacturer's recommendations. Library preparation used a first multiplex PCR with proprietary primers, then a second PCR adding unique barcodes, with bead cleanups after each round. A kit-provided positive control reaction and a negative control reaction were included in every sample batch. The final libraries were assessed on an Agilent 4200 TapeStation D1000 ScreenTape, pooled by volume, and quantified by qPCR. Sequencing was performed on an Illumina NextSeq500 using a MidOutput 150-cycle cartridge, with 156 Read1 cycles, 15 Index1 cycles, and the kit custom primers. The pooled library was loaded at 1.0 pM, and approximately 20% PhiX control was spiked in. The authors' analysis ran thus. The vendor-processed data were analyzed in R, and a clonotype was defined as all T cells that share the same CDR3 nucleotide sequence. For clone abundance analyses, frequencies were normalized to the 10,000 most abundant clones per sample. Before analysis, public T cell clones were removed, and these numbered fewer than six per sample on average. An abundance difference of at least 32-fold between compartments was the criterion for calling clonotypes tumor-enriched or baseline blood-enriched. A beta-binomial differential abundance model was used to identify clonotypes that were expanded or contracted between blood time points. Similarity between tumor and blood repertoires was quantified using the Baroni-Urbani and Buser coefficient, and groups were compared with two-tailed Wilcoxon tests in R. The immuneACCESS repertoire file appears here via TCRdb, limited to in-frame rearrangements. These files lack a portion of the clones; in checked studies, under half of the deficit traces to unresolved V genes, and the cause of the others is not known. V and J calls and clone size are given by that table; D and trimming were obtained from the DNA. Recorded for this sample are fewer than 200,000 clones; approximately 90% of them occurred a single time. The ten largest make up 10% to 12% of the sample.

V ends up 2 bases short and J 0 bases short, with an unmatched junction base count of 9. From cysteine to phenylalanine, the CDR3 is 18 amino acids long. The read is trimmed to its CDR3 DNA, 54 bases read in frame from base 1. CDR1 SGHRS and CDR2 YFSETQ are derived from the germline V gene. The study at large found these results: Effects of radiation dose or scheduling on the TCR repertoire could not be addressed with the single-armed trial design. In blood, the top tumor clonotypes increased from baseline to 2 weeks after radiation and then shrank by 4 weeks, which suggests a temporary expansion of tumor-resident clones. Because pretreatment tumor biopsies were not available, the study could not determine whether clonotypes were already present within the tumor at baseline. Blood repertoire dynamics were not followed beyond 4 weeks after treatment.

This specimen consisted of blood, obtained from a patient whose treatment included radiotherapy and nephrectomy. The clonotype comes from a woman aged 45-60 years with renal cell carcinoma. Here the chain combines TRBV5-1 and TRBJ2-2; 8 middle bases align to TRBD1. The nucleotide sequence is given as TGCGCCAGCAGCTTACAGACAGGGGTGGTATCGAACACCGGGGAGCTGTTTTTT. Its translation reads: CASSLQTGVVSNTGELFF.